This T cell receptor (beta chain) was recovered during a study of early T cells in non-severe SARS-CoV-2 infection. Looking at the study overall: Sequencing used unsorted whole-blood bulk RNA, so chains lack pairing. Study results and caveats: VDJdb matching favored anti-spike CD8 responses, missing private and CD4 specificities.

Individual cDNA molecules each received unique molecular identifiers attached to them. TCRdb re-analysed the 5' RACE reads in MiXCR, keeping a single row per CDR3 protein. This sample carries 55,000 to 70,000 distinct CDR3 sequences, about 11% of them seen once, and the ten largest clones take approximately 5.9%. The CDR3 extends over 17 amino acids. V lost 3 bases to trimming and J lost 3 bases; unmatched junction nucleotides: 12. Germline lookup yields CDR1 DFQATT and CDR2 SNEGSKA (reference sequence). This clonotype was counted between two and nine times. Antigen specificity is unknown. Sequenced: whole blood. The TCR comes from an adult who was a healthcare worker with PCR-confirmed SARS-CoV-2 infection or an uninfected control (not recorded which). The chain links TRBV20-1 to TRBJ2-7; 12 nucleotides agree with TRBD2. The DNA for the CDR3 is TGCAGTGCTAGCACCTCTAGCGGGAGGGGGTCGATCTACGAGCAGTACTTC. This translates into CSASTSSGRGSIYEQYF.